This note documents a single TCR beta chain sequence. Its antigen remains unidentified. This entry is derived from a study of cytomegalovirus exposure and HLA in healthy donors. Whole-study results and caveats: Analyses of presence and absence presupposed an approximately uniform sequencing depth across donors. A prior analysis recorded that most TCR beta V segments were productive about 87% or about 30% of the time.

The CDR3 runs 14 residues. Trimming cost V 7 bases and J 2 bases; bases outside gene matches: 7. CDR1 SGHRS and CDR2 YFSETQ come from the germline V gene. PCR employed 60 Vbeta and 13 Jbeta primers. Generated by immunoSEQ multiplex PCR, the TCRdb table keeps only in-frame clones and is missing some. Among about 150,000 clones listed, about 77% were seen once. Material: PBMCs. The chain is built from TRBV5-1 and TRBJ1-1; 8 bases are shared with TRBD1. This TCR was sampled from a male donor in good health and CMV-seronegative. Written as DNA, the CDR3 is TGCGCCAGCCTGCTGGCAGGGGGCAACACTGAAGCTTTCTTT. As protein: CASLLAGGNTEAFF.